Each of the 8 T cell receptor beta chains below was sequenced from the same sample in a study of T cell responses to AZD1222 COVID-19 vaccine. Some clones are missing from TCRdb's copy, which holds only in-frame ones; the method was immunoSEQ multiplex PCR. Among about 85,000 clones listed, around 90% were seen once. The sample consisted of peripheral blood, taken on day 0 of AZD1222 vaccination. The origin of the receptors is an adult in good health.

As concerns this clone: A junction boundary mismatches the germline segment, possibly from a read error. This chain connects TRBV12-3 or TRBV12-4 to TRBJ2-1, with D perhaps being TRBD1 or TRBD2 (7 bases each). The CDR3 has 12 amino acids. CDR3 coding DNA: TGTGCCAGCAGTTCCGGACTAGGGGGCGCGATCTTC. It is translated as CASSSGLGGAIF.

The rearrangement links TRBV6-5 to TRBJ1-6; D uncertain. Trimming pared 8 bases from V and 0 bases from J, leaving 5 bases between. This CDR3 is 13 amino acids long. Germline V lookup: CDR1 MNHEY, CDR2 SVGAGI. Here the CDR3 DNA reads TGTGCCAGCGAGAGCTCCTATAATTCACCCCTCCACTTT. As protein: CASESSYNSPLHF.

The chain joins TRBV28 to TRBJ1-6, with 11 positions matching TRBD1. With V trimmed by 8 bases and J by 7 bases, 7 bases remained unmatched. The CDR3 covers 15 residues. Per germline, CDR1 MDHEN and CDR2 SYDVKM. Here the CDR3 reads CASLGGQGVNSPLHF. The CDR3 region has the DNA TGTGCCAGCCTCGGGGGACAGGGGGTGAATTCACCCCTCCACTTT.

This chain connects TRBV30 to TRBJ1-2; 7 bases are a match to TRBD1. The CDR3 is 11 amino acids. The germline V gene has CDR1 GTSNPN and CDR2 SVGIG (reference sequence). The V gene end was trimmed by 2 bases and the J gene end by 8 bases; junction bases not matched to a gene: 2. CDR3 bases: TGTGCCTGGAGTCCGGGACAGGGCTACACCTTC. Residues: CAWSPGQGYTF.

This chain connects TRBV10-1 to TRBJ2-7; 10 bases map to TRBD1. This CDR3 has 14 amino acids. Germline V gives CDR1 WNHNN, CDR2 SYGVQD (reference sequence). V was pared by 6 bases and J by 2 bases, with 4 bases of the junction left unmatched. CDR3 bases: TGCGCCAGCAGGAGGGGACAGGGGCCCTACGAGCAGTACTTC. This codes for CASRRGQGPYEQYF.

The chain links TRBV5-5 to TRBJ2-1; 7 bases match TRBD1. Trimming removed 6 bases from V and 2 bases from J; junction bases left unmatched: 11. CDR1 and CDR2 from the germline V gene are SGHKS and YYEKEE (reference sequence). The CDR3 covers 16 residues. The CDR3 nucleotides are TGTGCCAGCAACTATCGAGGGGACAGTACCTACAATGAGCAGTTCTTC. Protein sequence: CASNYRGDSTYNEQFF.

This clone came up a few times. The chain employs TRBV27 and TRBJ2-1; no definite D call. Germline CDR1 reads MNHEY; CDR2 reads SMNVEV (reference sequence). V dropped 2 bases and J dropped 4 bases, with 15 bases sitting between them. The CDR3 runs to 16 residues. The CDR3 sequence: CASSLGVYTLYNEQFF. The CDR3 DNA reads as TGTGCCAGCAGTTTAGGAGTTTACACCCTATACAATGAGCAGTTCTTC.

The rearrangement joins TRBV7-2 to TRBJ1-4, with a tentative D call TRBD1 (5 bases). The V gene lost 5 bases and the J gene lost 5 bases, with 15 bases spanning the gap. Germline values: CDR1 SGHTA, CDR2 FQGNSA. The CDR3 sequence is 15 residues long. CDR3 bases: TGTGCCAGCAGCCTGGGGGTGAGGGCAAATGAAAAACTGTTTTTT. Its translation: CASSLGVRANEKLFF. The whole variable domain, remainder taken from reference TRBV7-2 and TRBJ1-4, is GAGVSQSPSNKVTEKGKDVELRCDPISGHTALYWYRQSLGQGLEFLIYFQGNSAPDKSGLPSDRFSAERTGGSVSTLTIQRTQQEDSAVYLCASSLGVRANEKLFFGSGTQLSVL.